This T cell receptor beta chain appears in the sequencing data of a study of blood T cell repertoires in COVID-19. On the study more broadly: COVID-19 samples collected from the United States, Italy and Spain covered acute and convalescent phases. PBMCs, B-cell-depleted T cells, or T cells were the source of the cDNA or gDNA that made up the material.

Data came from immunoSEQ multiplex PCR; TCRdb stores just in-frame clones and leaves some out. The sample lists some 170,000 clones, roughly 89% occurring once. The CDR3 runs 13 residues. CDR1 and CDR2 from the germline V gene are MNHEY and SVGAGI. Trimming pared 5 bases from V and 4 bases from J, leaving 9 bases between. The rearrangement joins TRBV6-5 to TRBJ1-5; D gene ambiguous. The sequencing sample was made of peripheral blood. This clonotype was obtained from a woman in her fifties or sixties with acute or convalescent COVID-19. The CDR3 sequence: CASSPRRNQPQHF. In nucleotides, the CDR3 is TGTGCCAGCAGTCCCCGGAGAAATCAGCCCCAGCATTTT.